The rows below give T cell receptor beta chains drawn from one sample of a study of T cells in Graves' hyperthyroidism and ophthalmopathy. TCRdb independently ran MiXCR on the multiplex PCR reads; one entry per CDR3 protein. The repertoire includes about 640,000 distinct CDR3 sequences, 20% to 25% of them detected once, and under 35% sits in the top ten. The sample comprised blood. These receptors were taken from a man aged 30 to 39 with Graves' ophthalmopathy. Both conserved end residues are trimmed from each CDR3. Each record gives: J gene, V gene, CDR3 protein.

TRBJ2-3	TRBV29-1	SVEDLLAFTDTQY
TRBJ2-3	TRBV4-3	ASSQEGPRGGSTDTQY
TRBJ2-7	TRBV7-9	ASSTYTGGAIYEQY
TRBJ2-6	TRBV3-1	ASSGQGALPGANVLT
TRBJ2-7	TRBV20-1	SANRGEQY
TRBJ2-3	TRBV11-1	ASSHLGSSPSTDTQY
TRBJ2-1	TRBV20-1	SASGQGFVNEQF
TRBJ2-7	TRBV27	ASSFTLTSEQY
TRBJ2-1	TRBV5-1	ASSLKLGTIYNEQF
TRBJ1-1	TRBV20-1	SAREMGGMKGLNTEAF
TRBJ2-7	TRBV18	ASSPGQIRGQY
TRBJ1-2	TRBV20-1	SAPRGQGVYGYT
TRBJ2-7	TRBV30	AWTGGTTYEQY